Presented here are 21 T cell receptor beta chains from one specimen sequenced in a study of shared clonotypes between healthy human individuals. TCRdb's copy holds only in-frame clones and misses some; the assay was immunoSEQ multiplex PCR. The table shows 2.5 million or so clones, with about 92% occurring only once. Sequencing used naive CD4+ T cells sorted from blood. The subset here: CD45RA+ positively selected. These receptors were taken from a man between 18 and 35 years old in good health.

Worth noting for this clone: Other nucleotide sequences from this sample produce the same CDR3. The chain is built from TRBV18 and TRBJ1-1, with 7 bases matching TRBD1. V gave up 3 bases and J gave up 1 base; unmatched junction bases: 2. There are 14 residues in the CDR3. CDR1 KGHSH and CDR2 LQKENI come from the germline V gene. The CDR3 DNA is TGTGCCAGCTCACCCGACAGGGCGAACACTGAAGCTTTCTTT. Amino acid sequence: CASSPDRANTEAFF.

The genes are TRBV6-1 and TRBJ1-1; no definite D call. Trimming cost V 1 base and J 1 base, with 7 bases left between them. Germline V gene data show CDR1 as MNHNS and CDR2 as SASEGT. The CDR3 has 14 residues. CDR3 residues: CASSEVRRNTEAFF. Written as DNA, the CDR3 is TGTGCCAGCAGTGAAGTTAGGAGGAACACTGAAGCTTTCTTT.

CDR3 region: CASSLDFAGNTIYF. CDR3 DNA: TGTGCCAGCAGCTTAGATTTTGCTGGAAACACCATATATTTT. V gene TRBV7-2 combines with J gene TRBJ1-3; D call uncertain. This CDR3 contains 14 residues. Germline CDR1 SGHTA, CDR2 FQGNSA. V was pared by 1 base and J by 2 bases, with 6 bases between. Combining the CDR3 with reference TRBV7-2 and TRBJ1-3 gives the whole variable domain GAGVSQSPSNKVTEKGKDVELRCDPISGHTALYWYRQSLGQGLEFLIYFQGNSAPDKSGLPSDRFSAERTGGSVSTLTIQRTQQEDSAVYLCASSLDFAGNTIYFGEGSWLTVV.

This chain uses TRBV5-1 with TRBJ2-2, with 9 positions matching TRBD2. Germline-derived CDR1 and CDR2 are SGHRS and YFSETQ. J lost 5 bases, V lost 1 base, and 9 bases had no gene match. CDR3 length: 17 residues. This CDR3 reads CASSLYLAGAVTGELFF. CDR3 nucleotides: TGCGCCAGCAGCTTGTATTTAGCGGGGGCCGTAACCGGGGAGCTGTTTTTT.

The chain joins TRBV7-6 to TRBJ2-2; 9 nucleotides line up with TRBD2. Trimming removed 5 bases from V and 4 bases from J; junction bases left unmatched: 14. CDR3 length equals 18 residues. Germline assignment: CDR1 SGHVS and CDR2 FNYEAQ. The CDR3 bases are TGTGCCAGCAGCCTCAGGACTAGCGCCAACCTGGGCACCGGGGAGCTGTTTTTT. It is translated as CASSLRTSANLGTGELFF.

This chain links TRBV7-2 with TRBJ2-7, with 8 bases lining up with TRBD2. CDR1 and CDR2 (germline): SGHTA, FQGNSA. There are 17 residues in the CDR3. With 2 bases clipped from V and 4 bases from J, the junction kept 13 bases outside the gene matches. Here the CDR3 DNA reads TGTGCCAGCAGCTTATCCGGAGGCGGGGGGACATATTACGAGCAGTACTTC. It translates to CASSLSGGGGTYYEQYF.

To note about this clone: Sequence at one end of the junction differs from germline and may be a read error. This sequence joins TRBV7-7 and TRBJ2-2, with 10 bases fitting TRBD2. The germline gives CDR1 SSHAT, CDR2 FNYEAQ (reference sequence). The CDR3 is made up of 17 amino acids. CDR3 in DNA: TGTGCTAGCAGCTTAGTGGGGACTAGCGCGAACACCGGGGAGCTGTTTTTT. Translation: CASSLVGTSANTGELFF.

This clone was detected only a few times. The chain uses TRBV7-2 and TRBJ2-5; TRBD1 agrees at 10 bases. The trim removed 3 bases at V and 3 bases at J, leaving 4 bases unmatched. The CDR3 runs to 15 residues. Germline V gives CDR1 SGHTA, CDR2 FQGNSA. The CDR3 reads CASSFAGTGEETQYF. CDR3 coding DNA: TGTGCCAGCAGCTTTGCCGGGACAGGGGAAGAGACCCAGTACTTC.

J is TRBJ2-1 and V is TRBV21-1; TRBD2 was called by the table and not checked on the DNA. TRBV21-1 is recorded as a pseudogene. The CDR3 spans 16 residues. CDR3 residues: CASSLRRARPPLEQFF. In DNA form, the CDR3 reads TGTGCCAGCAGCCTTCGGAGGGCGAGGCCACCTCTTGAGCAGTTCTTC.

In DNA form, the CDR3 reads TGTGCCAGCAGGAACGGGGGGTCCCACGAGCAGTACTTC. Its translation: CASRNGGSHEQYF. The V and J genes are TRBV2 and TRBJ2-7, with 7 bases identical to TRBD2. J was trimmed by 5 bases and V by 6 bases; bases with no gene match: 7. The CDR3 is 13 residues long. Germline CDR1 is SNHLY and CDR2 is FYNNEI.

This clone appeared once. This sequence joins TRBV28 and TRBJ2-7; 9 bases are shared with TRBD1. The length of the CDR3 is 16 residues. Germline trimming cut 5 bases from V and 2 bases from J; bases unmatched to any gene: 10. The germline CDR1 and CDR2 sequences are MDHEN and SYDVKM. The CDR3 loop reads CASSAKPGTGPYEQYF. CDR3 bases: TGTGCCAGCAGTGCGAAACCCGGGACAGGGCCCTACGAGCAGTACTTC.

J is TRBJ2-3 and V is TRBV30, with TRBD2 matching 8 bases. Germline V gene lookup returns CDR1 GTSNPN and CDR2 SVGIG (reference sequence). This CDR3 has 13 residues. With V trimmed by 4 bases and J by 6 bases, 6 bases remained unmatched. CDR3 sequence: CAWTRGGRDTQYF. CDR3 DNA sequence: TGTGCCTGGACCCGGGGGGGCCGGGATACGCAGTATTTT.

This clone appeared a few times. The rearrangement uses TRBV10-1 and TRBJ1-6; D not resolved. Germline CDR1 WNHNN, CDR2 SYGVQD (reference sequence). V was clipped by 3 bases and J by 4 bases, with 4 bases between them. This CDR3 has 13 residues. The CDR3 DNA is TGCGCCAGCAGTGACAGATATAATTCACCCCTCCACTTT. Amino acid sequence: CASSDRYNSPLHF.

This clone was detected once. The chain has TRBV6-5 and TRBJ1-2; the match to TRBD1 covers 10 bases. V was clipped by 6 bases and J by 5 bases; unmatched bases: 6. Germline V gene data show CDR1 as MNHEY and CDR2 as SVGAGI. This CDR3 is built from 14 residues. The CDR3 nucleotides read TGTGCCAGCAGCAAAGGACAGGGGGGATATGGCTACACCTTC. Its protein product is CASSKGQGGYGYTF.

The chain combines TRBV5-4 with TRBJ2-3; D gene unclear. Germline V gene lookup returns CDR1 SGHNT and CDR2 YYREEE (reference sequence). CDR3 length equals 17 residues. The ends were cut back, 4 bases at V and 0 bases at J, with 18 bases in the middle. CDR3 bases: TGTGCCAGCAGCCCGAAGGGCAGGTGGGGAAGCACAGATACGCAGTATTTT. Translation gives CASSPKGRWGSTDTQYF.

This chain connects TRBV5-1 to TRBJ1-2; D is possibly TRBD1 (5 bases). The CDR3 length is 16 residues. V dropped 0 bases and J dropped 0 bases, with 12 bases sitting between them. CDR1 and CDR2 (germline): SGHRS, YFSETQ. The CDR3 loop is CASSLGGTAANYGYTF. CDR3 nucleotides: TGCGCCAGCAGCTTGGGTGGGACGGCAGCTAACTATGGCTACACCTTC.

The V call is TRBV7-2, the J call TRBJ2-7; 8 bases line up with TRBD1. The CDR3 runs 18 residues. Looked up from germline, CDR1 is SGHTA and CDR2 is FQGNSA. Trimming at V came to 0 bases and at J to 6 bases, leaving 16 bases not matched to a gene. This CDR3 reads CASSLARRTGPGLIEQYF. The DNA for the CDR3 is TGTGCCAGCAGCTTAGCAAGGAGGACAGGGCCAGGGCTTATCGAGCAGTACTTC.

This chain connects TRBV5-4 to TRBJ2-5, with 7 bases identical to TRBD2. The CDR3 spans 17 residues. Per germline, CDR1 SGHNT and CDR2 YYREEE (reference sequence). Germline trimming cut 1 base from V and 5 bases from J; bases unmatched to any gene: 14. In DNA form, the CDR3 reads TGTGCCAGCAGCTTGACGGGGCTAGCGGAGGAGAGGGAGACCCAGTACTTC. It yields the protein CASSLTGLAEERETQYF.

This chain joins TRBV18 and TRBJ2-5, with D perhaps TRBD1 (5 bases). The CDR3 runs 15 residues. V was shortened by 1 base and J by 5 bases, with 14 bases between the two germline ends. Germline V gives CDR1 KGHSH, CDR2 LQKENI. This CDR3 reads CASSPQWAGMETQYF. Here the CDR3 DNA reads TGTGCCAGCTCACCACAGTGGGCAGGGATGGAGACCCAGTACTTC.

The CDR3 DNA reads TGTGCCAGCAGCTTAACGAATGGACAGTGGAACGAGCAGTACTTC. Translated, it gives CASSLTNGQWNEQYF. This rearrangement joins TRBV7-2 to TRBJ2-7, with D possibly TRBD1 on 6 matching bases. The CDR3 is 15 residues long. Trimming took 2 bases from V and 5 from J, leaving 16 bases between them. Germline CDR1 SGHTA, CDR2 FQGNSA.

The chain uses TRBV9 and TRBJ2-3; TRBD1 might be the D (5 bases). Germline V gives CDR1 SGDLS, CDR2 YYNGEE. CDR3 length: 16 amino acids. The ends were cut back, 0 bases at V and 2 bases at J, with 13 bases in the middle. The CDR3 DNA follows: TGTGCCAGCAGCGTAGGAATGGCAGGGTCCACAGATACGCAGTATTTT. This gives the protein CASSVGMAGSTDTQYF.